Here is one TCR beta chain with its context. What it binds is unknown. Primers for the PCR totalled 60 Vbeta and 13 Jbeta. TCRdb keeps only in-frame clones here, not all; method: immunoSEQ multiplex PCR. The sample has roughly 110,000 clones. The data were taken from a study of cytomegalovirus exposure and HLA in healthy donors. Study in general: Earlier work reported 110 million or so unique TCR beta sequences from about 170 million T cells.

Germline CDR1 and CDR2: LNHDA and SQIVND (reference sequence). The junction had 14 bases not matched to a gene; V was cut back by 8 bases and J by 2 bases. The CDR3 totals 16 residues. Study-wide points: Later work associated fewer than 20,000 TCR beta sequences with HLA alleles at 0.05 false discovery rate.

Sequencing used PBMCs. The sequence was obtained from a man between 40 and 49 years old in good health and CMV-seropositive. The chain joins TRBV19 to TRBJ1-2, with 7 bases fitting TRBD1. The CDR3 loop reads CASPRGQEFANYGYTF. The CDR3 nucleotides read TGTGCCAGTCCCCGAGGACAGGAGTTCGCCAACTATGGCTACACCTTC.